This T cell receptor beta chain was sequenced for a study of metastatic and nonmetastatic thyroid tumors. On the study more broadly: From malignant and benign thyroid patients, repertoires in blood and in tumor or nodule tissue were compared.

This clone counts as medium-sized. Its antigen is undetermined. Per the authors' pipeline: The study built a papillary thyroid cancer distant-metastasis classifier from CDR3 differences across clinicopathological groups. TCRdb reassembled clones from the PCR reads with MiXCR. The V and J calls, along with clone size, are taken from TCRdb and not from the paper's own processing. The data hold about 33,000 clones, with 18% observed a single time. Patients had received no treatment of any kind before thyroid surgery. Findings and limits, study-wide: In blood and tumor, TCR beta diversity was reportedly significantly higher in malignant thyroid tumors than in benign nodules.

Trimming took 2 bases from V and 0 from J; bases not matched to a gene: 2. The germline V gene has CDR1 KGHDR and CDR2 SFDVKD. The CDR3 sequence is 16 residues long. This TCR came from a male donor with papillary thyroid cancer or a benign thyroid nodule (not recorded which). Some clones in this sample may be carry-over from other donors' samples. V gene TRBV24-1 combines with J gene TRBJ2-2; 7 nucleotides match TRBD1. Sequenced material: blood. In DNA, the CDR3 is TGTGCCACCAGTGATTACAGGGGTTCGAACACCGGGGAGCTGTTTTTT. The encoded protein is CATSDYRGSNTGELFF.